The 10 T cell receptor beta chains presented below share a single source sample, sequenced in a study of T cell repertoires in cytomegalovirus infection. For these TCRs, the target antigens are not known. TCRdb analysed the reads with MiXCR anew, one entry per CDR3 protein. The repertoire holds approximately 120,000 distinct CDR3 sequences, with around 29% as singletons. The sample in question was CD8+ T cells from cultured PBMCs, obtained from culture after CMV antigen stimulation. The source is a human donor in good health (CMV status not recorded). Some clones in this sample may be carry-over from other donors' samples.

This clonotype was detected a few times. The genes are TRBV11-2 and TRBJ1-1, with TRBD1 matching over 12 bases. This CDR3 comprises 17 residues. The ends lost 3 bases at V and 0 bases at J; junction bases unmatched: 5. From germline, CDR1 is SGHAT and CDR2 FQNNGV. CDR3: CASSFWDRGPMNTEAFF. The DNA of the CDR3 is TGTGCCAGCAGCTTCTGGGACAGGGGGCCCATGAACACTGAAGCTTTCTTT.

There are many counts of this clonotype. This chain connects TRBV7-2 to TRBJ2-1; D gene ambiguous. The CDR3 is 16 residues long. V lost 1 base and J lost 0, with 10 bases in between. Germline values: CDR1 SGHTA, CDR2 FQGNSA. In nucleotides, the CDR3 is TGTGCCAGCAGCTTAGTTCCGGGTAGCTCCTACAATGAGCAGTTCTTC. Its protein is CASSLVPGSSYNEQFF. Full variable domain (rest looked up from reference TRBV7-2 and TRBJ2-1): GAGVSQSPSNKVTEKGKDVELRCDPISGHTALYWYRQSLGQGLEFLIYFQGNSAPDKSGLPSDRFSAERTGGSVSTLTIQRTQQEDSAVYLCASSLVPGSSYNEQFFGPGTRLTVL.

The table lists this clonotype with many counts. This rearrangement joins TRBV7-8 to TRBJ2-5, with 10 bases that match TRBD2. The CDR3 length is 16 residues. CDR1 SGHVS and CDR2 FQNEAQ come from the germline V gene. Germline trimming cut 5 bases from V and 2 bases from J; bases unmatched to any gene: 8. The CDR3 nucleotides read TGTGCCAGCAGCCTTAGCGGGGGGTACCAACAAGAGACCCAGTACTTC. As protein: CASSLSGGYQQETQYF.

This clonotype turned up a few times. The V and J genes are TRBV9 and TRBJ2-1, with TRBD1 as a possible D gene (5 bases). V shed 0 bases and J shed 5 bases, with 9 bases lying between them. The V gene's germline CDR1 is SGDLS and CDR2 YYNGEE. This CDR3 region has 14 residues. CDR3 protein: CASSVDDRNNEQFF. The CDR3 coding sequence is TGTGCCAGCAGCGTAGATGACAGAAACAATGAGCAGTTCTTC.

The rearrangement joins TRBV29-1 to TRBJ1-2; possible D gene TRBD1, 5 bases. Looked up from germline, CDR1 is SQVTM and CDR2 is ANQGSEA. The CDR3 runs 12 residues. The germline V and J ends were trimmed by 6 bases and 1 base, with 9 bases remaining between them. CDR3 sequence reads: CSVEGNNYGYTF. The CDR3 nucleotides are TGCAGCGTAGAGGGGAATAACTATGGCTACACCTTC.

This clonotype was detected only a few times. The gene calls are TRBV23-1 and TRBJ2-7; 7 bases agree with TRBD2. TRBV23-1 is marked as an open reading frame, function uncertain. V shed 11 bases and J 4 bases; nucleotides not matched to a gene: 11. The CDR3 extends over 13 amino acids. The CDR3 reads CAHRTSDTYEQYF. CDR3 DNA: TGCGCCCACCGAACTAGCGATACTTACGAGCAGTACTTC.

This clonotype showed up just once. The J gene is TRBJ2-1, the V gene TRBV14; D is undetermined. Germline V gene lookup returns CDR1 SGHDN and CDR2 FVKESK. This CDR3 region has 13 residues. Deletions cut 5 bases from V and 5 bases from J, with 10 bases between. In nucleotides, the CDR3 is TGTGCCAGCAGCGCCCGGCCCAACAATGAGCAGTTCTTC. Protein: CASSARPNNEQFF.

This chain joins TRBV7-6 and TRBJ2-7; TRBD1 matches at 7 bases. Germline V lookup: CDR1 SGHVS, CDR2 FNYEAQ. The V gene end was trimmed by 4 bases and the J gene end by 5 bases; junction bases not matched to a gene: 11. This CDR3 region has 15 residues. CDR3 loop: CASSSSAKGANEQYF. Written as DNA, the CDR3 is TGTGCCAGCAGCTCGTCGGCGAAGGGGGCGAACGAGCAGTACTTC.

This sequence joins TRBV9 and TRBJ1-2, with 8 positions matching TRBD1. The germline CDR1 and CDR2 sequences are SGDLS and YYNGEE. V shed 4 bases, J shed 3 bases, and the junction held 2 bases outside the gene matches. The CDR3 covers 13 residues. CDR3 loop: CASSRGQDYGYTF. The CDR3, as DNA: TGTGCCAGCAGCCGGGGACAGGACTATGGCTACACCTTC.

This clonotype came up a few times. The chain uses TRBV12-3 or TRBV12-4 and TRBJ2-2; possibly TRBD2 for D (6 bases). The CDR3 is made up of 15 amino acids. Trimming removed 8 bases at V and 1 base at J, with 14 bases between. The CDR3 protein is CASLGGVGNTGELFF. DNA of the CDR3: TGTGCCAGCTTAGGAGGGGTGGGGAACACCGGGGAGCTGTTTTTT.